The 24 T cell receptor beta chains below all came from one sample that was sequenced in a study of CD8 T cells in ankylosing spondylitis. TCRdb reprocessed the 5' RACE reads with MiXCR, giving one entry per CDR3 protein. The sample contains some 120,000 distinct CDR3 sequences, 7% of which appear only once. Sequenced: blood, either unsorted or a sorted T cell fraction (not recorded which). These receptors came from a male donor with ankylosing spondylitis or in good health (not recorded which).

This clonotype has at least ten counts. V is TRBV19 and J is TRBJ2-3, with D possibly matching TRBD1 (6 bases). The V end lost 10 bases, the J end lost 5 bases, and 25 bases lay between the germline ends. The CDR3 length is 16 residues. Germline CDR1 reads LNHDA; CDR2 reads SQIVND (reference sequence). The DNA for the CDR3 is TGTGCCACTAACCCGAAATCGAGGACAGACCAAGATACGCAGTATTTT. Translation: CATNPKSRTDQDTQYF.

This clonotype was detected ten times or more. The V and J genes are TRBV12-3 or TRBV12-4 and TRBJ2-1; D gene uncertain. Between the trimmed V and J ends, which lost 3 bases and 3 bases, there was a span of 6 bases. The CDR3 is made up of 13 amino acids. CDR3 bases: TGTGCCAGCAGTTTGGCCCTCTACAATGAGCAGTTCTTC. Translated, it gives CASSLALYNEQFF.

The table lists this clonotype with many counts. CDR3 region: CASSPVGIPYGYTF. CDR3 DNA sequence: TGCGCCAGCAGCCCGGTAGGCATTCCCTATGGCTACACCTTC. This chain joins TRBV5-1 and TRBJ1-2, with D hard to call. Trimming took off 4 bases at V and 4 bases at J, with 14 bases between the two ends. Germline V CDR1 and CDR2: SGHRS, YFSETQ. This CDR3 comprises 14 residues.

The table lists this clonotype with many counts. The chain recombines TRBV12-3 or TRBV12-4 with TRBJ1-1; possibly TRBD1 for D (5 bases). V was shortened by 3 bases and J by 0 bases, with 8 bases between the two germline ends. There are 14 residues in the CDR3. This chain's CDR3 is CASSFQGMNTEAFF. In DNA form, the CDR3 reads TGTGCCAGCAGTTTTCAGGGAATGAACACTGAAGCTTTCTTT.

This clonotype was recorded at least ten times. The chain combines TRBV7-9 with TRBJ2-1; 7 bases are a match to TRBD1. Losses at the gene ends were 7 bases for V and 6 bases for J; bases not matched to a gene: 9. CDR1 and CDR2 (germline): SEHNR, FQNEAQ (reference sequence). This CDR3 has 14 residues. Here the CDR3 DNA reads TGTGCCAGCAACACGGACAGGTTTATCAATGAGCAGTTCTTC. Translating it yields CASNTDRFINEQFF.

This clonotype was found many times. The V gene is TRBV12-3 or TRBV12-4, the J gene TRBJ1-2; 9 nucleotides match TRBD1. The CDR3 has 13 amino acids. V was pared by 6 bases and J by 6 bases, with 5 bases of the junction left unmatched. CDR3 sequence (DNA): TGTGCCAGCAGGGGGGGACAGGGCAATGGCTACACCTTC. It encodes CASRGGQGNGYTF.

This clonotype was seen repeatedly, ten times or more. This rearrangement joins TRBV29-1 to TRBJ1-2, with D tentatively TRBD1 (5 bases). Germline lookup yields CDR1 SQVTM and CDR2 ANQGSEA. Trimming shortened V by 7 bases and J by 7 bases, and 22 bases separated the two germline ends. The CDR3 covers 14 residues. The CDR3 nucleotides are TGCAGCGCAATTCCGGGGGGAGAGTTCGGTGGCTACACCTTC. It is translated as CSAIPGGEFGGYTF.

This clonotype was detected ten times or more. This chain joins TRBV20-1 and TRBJ1-5; 7 bases are a match to TRBD1. CDR1 is DFQATT, CDR2 SNEGSKA, per germline (reference sequence). V lost 5 bases and J lost 1; bases outside the gene matches: 14. The CDR3 contains 17 residues. The CDR3 sequence is CSAQPLTGTVSNQPQHF. The CDR3 DNA is TGCAGTGCTCAGCCACTGACCGGGACAGTGAGCAATCAGCCCCAGCATTTT.

This clonotype has at least ten counts. The gene calls are TRBV29-1 and TRBJ2-1; D gene unclear. This CDR3 contains 11 residues. V dropped 8 bases and J dropped 8 bases, with 13 bases sitting between them. Germline assignment: CDR1 SQVTM and CDR2 ANQGSEA. CDR3 sequence (DNA): TGCAGCTTCCGCGAAAGCTATGAGCAGTTCTTC. This sequence encodes CSFRESYEQFF.

This clonotype was detected many times. At one of its ends the junction is not consistent with the germline gene, which may arise from a read error. CDR3 nucleotide sequence: TGTGCTAGCAGCCCGGGAGAGAACACCGGGGAGCTGTTTTTT. This sequence encodes CASSPGENTGELFF. The chain couples TRBV7-7 to TRBJ2-2, with D tentatively TRBD2 (6 bases). CDR1 SSHAT and CDR2 FNYEAQ come from the germline V gene (reference sequence). This CDR3 spans 14 amino acids.

In its sample, this clonotype was seen many times. The gene calls are TRBV19 and TRBJ1-1; D unresolved. CDR1 and CDR2 (germline): LNHDA, SQIVND (reference sequence). The length of the CDR3 is 14 residues. V was cut by 4 bases and J by 1 base, with 10 bases left in between. CDR3 in amino acids: CASSKGVWNTEAFF. The CDR3 DNA reads TGTGCCAGTAGTAAGGGTGTTTGGAACACTGAAGCTTTCTTT.

The chain carries TRBV18 and TRBJ1-1, with a weak D call TRBD1 (5 bases). This CDR3 is 15 amino acids long. Germline CDR1 reads KGHSH; CDR2 reads LQKENI. The V and J ends lost 3 bases and 3 bases respectively, with 14 bases between them. CDR3 bases: TGTGCCAGCTCACCGGCCGGGACGGCTGACACTGAAGCTTTCTTT. Translating it yields CASSPAGTADTEAFF.

This clonotype was recorded at least ten times. This rearrangement joins TRBV7-3 to TRBJ2-7, with 9 positions matching TRBD2. From germline, CDR1 is SGHTA and CDR2 FQGTGA. There are 16 residues in the CDR3. After removal of 1 base from V and 1 base from J, the junction contained 5 bases not matched to a gene. This chain's CDR3 is CASSLSGGAESYEQYF. The DNA for the CDR3 is TGTGCCAGCAGCTTAAGCGGGGGGGCTGAATCCTACGAGCAGTACTTC.

This clonotype was counted many times. The chain has TRBV5-1 and TRBJ2-7, with D tentatively TRBD2 (6 bases). The V gene lost 6 bases and the J gene lost 6 bases, with 25 bases spanning the gap. Germline-derived CDR1 and CDR2 are SGHRS and YFSETQ. The CDR3 length is 16 residues. In nucleotides, the CDR3 is TGCGCCAGCACCACACAAAACAGCGGGCCGGGGGTCGAGCAGTACTTC. This encodes CASTTQNSGPGVEQYF.

This clonotype was seen ten or more times. V is TRBV12-3 or TRBV12-4 and J is TRBJ2-1; 14 bases fit TRBD2. Germline trimming cut 5 bases from V and 6 bases from J; bases unmatched to any gene: 6. The CDR3 has 16 residues. CDR3 amino acids: CASSAPGLAGVNEQFF. The CDR3 DNA is TGTGCCAGCAGTGCCCCGGGACTAGCGGGAGTCAATGAGCAGTTCTTC.

The table lists this clonotype with many counts. The V and J genes are TRBV6-5 and TRBJ1-2, with 9 bases fitting TRBD1. V shed 2 bases, J shed 5 bases, and the junction held 12 bases outside the gene matches. Germline CDR1 is MNHEY and CDR2 is SVGAGI. The length of the CDR3 is 17 residues. The CDR3 sequence: CASSYDAGQGLEYGYTF. In DNA form, the CDR3 reads TGTGCCAGCAGTTACGATGCGGGACAGGGCTTGGAGTATGGCTACACCTTC.

This clonotype has ten or more counts. The V and J genes are TRBV7-2 and TRBJ2-3, with a weak D call TRBD2 (6 bases). CDR1 is SGHTA, CDR2 FQGNSA, per germline. The CDR3 extends over 16 amino acids. Trimming pared 3 bases from V and 4 bases from J, leaving 17 bases between. CDR3 in amino acids: CASSFPGTPAADTQYF. The DNA of the CDR3 is TGTGCCAGCAGCTTCCCGGGGACTCCTGCCGCAGATACGCAGTATTTT.

The CDR3 spells CASSSFGGTGELFF. The CDR3 DNA is TGTGCCAGCAGCTCATTTGGAGGGACCGGGGAGCTGTTTTTT. The genes are TRBV7-2 and TRBJ2-2, with D perhaps matching TRBD2 (6 bases). The CDR3 extends over 14 amino acids. Germline loops: CDR1 SGHTA, CDR2 FQGNSA. Trimming removed 4 bases from V and 5 bases from J, with 11 bases in between.

This clonotype appeared many times. The chain uses TRBV12-3 or TRBV12-4 and TRBJ1-4; the D gene is possibly TRBD1 (5 bases). This CDR3 is 16 amino acids long. V gave up 3 bases and J gave up 0 bases, with 11 bases separating them. The CDR3 sequence: CASSFGTAATNEKLFF. CDR3 DNA: TGTGCCAGCAGTTTTGGGACGGCCGCAACTAATGAAAAACTGTTTTTT.

This clonotype has a count of ten or more. The rearrangement joins TRBV5-1 to TRBJ2-3; TRBD2 matches 7 bases. The CDR3 is 15 amino acids. J was trimmed by 0 bases and V by 3 bases; bases with no gene match: 4. The germline CDR1 and CDR2 sequences are SGHRS and YFSETQ. The CDR3 DNA is TGCGCCAGCAGCTCCCTAGCGGTGAGCACAGATACGCAGTATTTT. Translation gives CASSSLAVSTDTQYF. Full variable domain (rest looked up from reference TRBV5-1 and TRBJ2-3): KAGVTQTPRYLIKTRGQQVTLSCSPISGHRSVSWYQQTPGQGLQFLFEYFSETQRNKGNFPGRFSGRQFSNSRSEMNVSTLELGDSALYLCASSSLAVSTDTQYFGPGTRLTVL.

Many counts were recorded for this clonotype. The chain has TRBV20-1 and TRBJ2-5; maybe TRBD2 (5 bases). This CDR3 is built from 14 residues. Germline values: CDR1 DFQATT, CDR2 SNEGSKA (reference sequence). Trimming cost V 2 bases and J 2 bases, with 12 bases left between them. Here the CDR3 reads CSARPTSKQETQYF. For the CDR3, the DNA is TGCAGTGCTAGACCAACTAGTAAACAAGAGACCCAGTACTTC.

A remark on this clonotype: A much larger clone is a single base away; this may be a read error. The V and J genes are TRBV5-1 and TRBJ2-1; no clear D. The CDR3 has 13 amino acids. Germline CDR1 SGHRS, CDR2 YFSETQ. Deletions cut 4 bases from V and 15 bases from J, with 20 bases between. The CDR3 here is CASSADLDEGRFF. In nucleotides, the CDR3 is TGCGCCAGCAGCGCAGACCTGGACGAAGGGCGGTTCTTC.

This sequence joins TRBV7-2 and TRBJ2-1; 8 bases are shared with TRBD2. The CDR3 length is 16 residues. Germline lookup yields CDR1 SGHTA and CDR2 FQGNSA. V was clipped by 1 base and J by 4 bases; unmatched bases: 6. The CDR3 here is CASSLDASGRYNEQFF. CDR3 coding DNA: TGTGCCAGCAGCTTAGACGCAAGCGGGAGATACAATGAGCAGTTCTTC.

This clonotype was counted at least ten times. The chain uses TRBV5-1 and TRBJ2-7, with D perhaps TRBD2 (7 bases). Germline assignment: CDR1 SGHRS and CDR2 YFSETQ. The CDR3 runs to 13 residues. V shed 7 bases and J shed 0 bases, with 11 bases lying between them. DNA for the CDR3: TGCGCCAGCGCTGCGGGGGCCTCCTACGAGCAGTACTTC. As protein: CASAAGASYEQYF.